This T cell receptor beta chain was sequenced during a study of cytomegalovirus exposure and HLA in healthy donors. Study observations and caveats: Only CMV serostatus was available as immune exposure information.

Points on this clone: The antigen remains undetermined.

13 Jbeta primers and 60 Vbeta primers were used for the PCR. Profiling relied on immunoSEQ multiplex PCR, and the TCRdb table lists in-frame clones only, not all of them. The data show roughly 150,000 clones, roughly four fifths seen once. Germline V gene sequence: CDR1 SGHVS, CDR2 FQNEAQ. The CDR3 loop spans 15 amino acids. V shed 1 base, J shed 9 bases, and the junction held 7 bases outside the gene matches. Sequences were obtained from PBMCs. This chain connects TRBV7-8 to TRBJ1-3; TRBD1 matches at 9 bases. The clonotype originates from a girl aged 2 to 9 in good health and CMV-seropositive. CDR3 DNA: TGTGCCAGCAGCTTAGAGGACAGGGGATCTGGCACCATATATTTT. It translates to CASSLEDRGSGTIYF.